The 14 T cell receptor beta chains below were found in one sample sequenced in a study of blood T cells in healthy people across ages. PCR was performed a second time for about 7 to 11 cycles using a sample-barcoded 5' primer and a J-beta primer mix. MiXCR, run by TCRdb on the 5' RACE reads, gives a single entry per CDR3 protein. The sample carries roughly 2 million distinct CDR3 sequences, 49% recorded once. Sequenced material: blood. These receptor sequences come from a woman aged 40 to 55 in good health.

V gene TRBV7-2 combines with J gene TRBJ1-6; D remains unclear. Deletions cut 5 bases from V and 0 bases from J, with 11 bases between. Germline loops: CDR1 SGHTA, CDR2 FQGNSA. The CDR3 contains 16 residues. CDR3 in amino acids: CASSRSPFSYNSPLHF. The CDR3 region has the DNA TGTGCCAGCAGCAGGAGCCCCTTCTCCTATAATTCACCCCTCCACTTT.

The DNA for the CDR3 is TGTGCCAGCGTACAAAGCCTCCGGCTAGGGGGCTACACCTTC. Its translation: CASVQSLRLGGYTF. The chain employs TRBV6-2 or TRBV6-3 and TRBJ1-2, with D unresolved. Germline-derived CDR1 and CDR2 are MNHEY and SVGEGT. The CDR3 has 14 residues. V was clipped by 8 bases and J by 8 bases, with 21 bases between them.

The V and J genes are TRBV7-2 and TRBJ1-6, with D possibly matching TRBD1 (6 bases). The V gene lost 5 bases and the J gene lost 6 bases, with 14 bases spanning the gap. The germline V gene encodes CDR1 SGHTA and CDR2 FQGNSA. There are 15 residues in the CDR3. CDR3 sequence (DNA): TGTGCCAGCAGCCCGCCAACAGGGACTAATTCACCCCTCCACTTT. Its translation: CASSPPTGTNSPLHF.

This clonotype was recorded a few times. This chain's CDR3 is CATRGGGQPQHF. CDR3 DNA sequence: TGTGCCACTCGAGGGGGGGGTCAGCCCCAGCATTTT. The gene calls are TRBV12-3 or TRBV12-4 and TRBJ1-5; the D gene is possibly TRBD1 (6 bases). Trimming stripped 10 bases from V and 6 bases from J, with 13 bases between. This CDR3 is built from 12 residues.

This clonotype showed up just a few times. The chain recombines TRBV4-2 with TRBJ1-1, with 7 bases that match TRBD1. Per the germline V gene, CDR1 is LGHNA and CDR2 is YNFKEQ. The V and J ends lost 3 bases and 0 bases, in that order; junction bases with no gene match: 7. The CDR3 loop spans 16 amino acids. The CDR3 bases are TGTGCCAGCAGCCACGACCCGACAGGGATGAACACTGAAGCTTTCTTT. It translates to CASSHDPTGMNTEAFF.

The chain is built from TRBV10-3 and TRBJ2-4; D ambiguous. TRBJ2-7 matches the DNA end more closely, so the J call is doubtful. This CDR3 region has 15 residues. The germline V gene encodes CDR1 ENHRY and CDR2 SYGVKD. CDR3 nucleotide sequence: TGTGCCATCAGTGACCTTAAGCTCCCGTTGGGCGAGCAGTACTTC. It is translated as CAISDLKLPLGEQYF.

The chain is built from TRBV7-9 and TRBJ2-4, with TRBD1 matching 9 bases. Germline V lookup: CDR1 SEHNR, CDR2 FQNEAQ (reference sequence). The CDR3 is made up of 16 amino acids. The V segment lost 5 bases and the J segment 13 bases; nucleotides outside the gene matches: 18. The CDR3 sequence is CASSLTGTGYRGEQYF. The CDR3 region has the DNA TGTGCCAGCAGCCTCACCGGGACAGGGTATAGGGGGGAGCAGTACTTC. The variable domain in full, completed from reference TRBV7-9 and TRBJ2-4, reads DTGVSQNPRHKITKRGQNVTFRCDPISEHNRLYWYRQTLGQGPEFLTYFQNEAQLEKSRLLSDRFSAERPKGSFSTLEIQRTEQGDSAMYLCASSLTGTGYRGEQYFGAGTRLSVL.

In this sample, this clonotype turned up a few times. V is TRBV6-5 and J is TRBJ2-7; 8 bases line up with TRBD2. CDR3 length: 13 residues. Unmatched junction bases numbered 4, after V lost 3 bases and J lost 6 bases. The germline V gene has CDR1 MNHEY and CDR2 SVGAGI. This chain's CDR3 is CASSYRGGGEQYF. The CDR3 DNA reads TGTGCCAGCAGTTATCGGGGGGGCGGCGAGCAGTACTTC.

The rearrangement joins TRBV7-2 to TRBJ2-7; 10 positions agree with TRBD2. V lost 4 bases and J lost 3; bases outside the gene matches: 6. CDR1 SGHTA and CDR2 FQGNSA come from the germline V gene. The CDR3 runs to 15 residues. In nucleotides, the CDR3 is TGTGCCAGCAGCTCAACAGCGGGGGGGGGCTACGAGCAGTACTTC. Protein product: CASSSTAGGGYEQYF.

This rearrangement joins TRBV6-5 to TRBJ1-5, with D perhaps TRBD1 (5 bases). Germline-derived CDR1 and CDR2 are MNHEY and SVGAGI. V dropped 6 bases and J dropped 0 bases, with 15 bases sitting between them. This CDR3 comprises 16 residues. The CDR3 spells CASRSDGRGSNQPQHF. For the CDR3, the DNA is TGTGCCAGCAGGTCGGATGGTAGGGGTAGCAATCAGCCCCAGCATTTT.

This clonotype showed up just a few times. V usage is TRBV28 and J usage is TRBJ2-5, with 10 bases matching TRBD2. V was clipped by 2 bases and J by 4 bases; unmatched bases: 4. The germline V gene has CDR1 MDHEN and CDR2 SYDVKM. The CDR3 has 15 residues. CDR3 in DNA: TGTGCCAGCAGTTTAGTACTAGCGGGGCTAGAGACCCAGTACTTC. Its translation: CASSLVLAGLETQYF. The whole variable domain, filled in from reference TRBV28 and TRBJ2-5, reads DVKVTQSSRYLVKRTGEKVFLECVQDMDHENMFWYRQDPGLGLRLIYFSYDVKMKEKGDIPEGYSVSREKKERFSLILESASTNQTSMYLCASSLVLAGLETQYFGPGTRLLVL.

This clonotype was detected ten times or more. The J gene is TRBJ2-5, the V gene TRBV29-1, with D unresolved. The CDR3 loop spans 12 amino acids. The ends were cut back, 7 bases at V and 1 base at J, with 10 bases in the middle. Germline loops: CDR1 SQVTM, CDR2 ANQGSEA. The CDR3 reads CSGRHSQETQYF. Here the CDR3 DNA reads TGCAGCGGGCGGCACAGCCAAGAGACCCAGTACTTC.

This clonotype was detected only a few times. The rearrangement links TRBV20-1 to TRBJ2-3; D uncertain. The CDR3 extends over 13 amino acids. Germline V gene lookup returns CDR1 DFQATT and CDR2 SNEGSKA (reference sequence). Trimming removed 5 bases from V and 2 bases from J, with 11 bases in between. The CDR3 DNA reads as TGCAGTGCTCCTAGGACCGACACAGATACGCAGTATTTT. Its protein is CSAPRTDTDTQYF.

The V and J genes are TRBV2 and TRBJ2-3; 7 nucleotides align to TRBD1. Germline CDR1 reads SNHLY; CDR2 reads FYNNEI. The V and J ends lost 7 bases and 1 base, in that order; junction bases with no gene match: 8. CDR3 length equals 15 residues. This CDR3 reads CASTLQGLGTDTQYF. The CDR3 bases are TGTGCCAGCACATTACAGGGGCTGGGCACAGATACGCAGTATTTT.